Following are 11 T cell receptor beta chains from one sample sequenced in a study of blood T cell repertoires in COVID-19. Here immunoSEQ multiplex PCR was the method, and the copy in TCRdb shows in-frame clones only, minus some. The sample shows roughly 20,000 clones, roughly 89% of them seen only once. Sequencing was performed on peripheral blood. These receptors were obtained from a man between 65 and 85 years old with active COVID-19.

The rearrangement uses TRBV25-1 and TRBJ1-2, with a possible D match to TRBD1 (5 bases). V lost 2 bases and J lost 7, with 14 bases in between. Germline V CDR1 and CDR2: MGHDK, SYGVNS. The CDR3 extends over 14 amino acids. In nucleotides, the CDR3 is TGTGCCAGCAGTGAACTTGGGGCAATAAGTGGCTACACCTTC. Its translation is CASSELGAISGYTF.

The chain joins TRBV4-1 to TRBJ2-5, with a possible D match to TRBD1 (5 bases). V was shortened by 0 bases and J by 2 bases, with 13 bases between the two germline ends. This CDR3 region has 16 residues. CDR1 MGHRA and CDR2 YSYEKL come from the germline V gene. The CDR3 reads CASSQDRELGQETQYF. The CDR3, as DNA: TGCGCCAGCAGCCAAGACAGGGAATTGGGTCAAGAGACCCAGTACTTC.

The chain links TRBV29-1 to TRBJ2-1; TRBD2 matches 7 bases. This CDR3 has 17 amino acids. The V segment lost 1 base and the J segment 0 bases; nucleotides outside the gene matches: 9. Germline V CDR1 and CDR2: SQVTM, ANQGSEA. CDR3 loop: CSVEVSPGGSSYNEQFF. The DNA of the CDR3 is TGCAGCGTTGAAGTCTCCCCGGGCGGGAGCTCCTACAATGAGCAGTTCTTC.

This CDR3 is CASSKTGVGANVLTF. As DNA, the CDR3 is TGTGCCAGCAGTAAGACAGGGGTGGGGGCCAACGTCCTGACTTTC. The chain uses TRBV2 and TRBJ2-6; 8 bases map to TRBD1. CDR1 and CDR2 (germline): SNHLY, FYNNEI. The J segment lost 4 bases and the V segment lost 5 bases, leaving 4 bases of the junction unmatched. CDR3 length equals 15 residues.

This clone has a single count. V and J are TRBV7-9 and TRBJ2-5; 8 nucleotides align to TRBD1. CDR1 is SEHNR, CDR2 FQNEAQ, per germline (reference sequence). The CDR3 length is 15 residues. The V and J ends lost 3 bases and 5 bases, in that order; junction bases with no gene match: 8. CDR3 sequence reads: CASSFGTGTMETQYF. CDR3 bases: TGTGCCAGCAGCTTCGGGACAGGAACTATGGAGACCCAGTACTTC. The full variable domain, in which reference TRBV7-9 and TRBJ2-5 provide the parts outside the CDR3, is DTGVSQNPRHKITKRGQNVTFRCDPISEHNRLYWYRQTLGQGPEFLTYFQNEAQLEKSRLLSDRFSAERPKGSFSTLEIQRTEQGDSAMYLCASSFGTGTMETQYFGPGTRLLVL.

This clone showed up just once. The V gene is TRBV15, the J gene TRBJ1-2; D ambiguous. CDR1 is LNHNV and CDR2 is YYDKDF in the germline V gene (reference sequence). V shed 0 bases and J shed 4 bases, with 15 bases lying between them. The length of the CDR3 is 16 residues. CDR3 nucleotide sequence: TGTGCCACCAGCAGAGATCGCCCGGTTACCCTCTATGGCTACACCTTC. Its translation: CATSRDRPVTLYGYTF.

This chain uses TRBV6-5 with TRBJ2-2, with TRBD2 as a possible D gene (6 bases). This CDR3 comprises 13 residues. The V end lost 2 bases, the J end lost 8 bases, and 9 bases lay between the germline ends. The germline V gene encodes CDR1 MNHEY and CDR2 SVGAGI. The CDR3 protein is CASSYNREGELFF. The CDR3 DNA sequence: TGTGCCAGCAGTTACAACCGGGAGGGGGAGCTGTTTTTT.

The genes are TRBV30 and TRBJ1-2, with D possibly TRBD1 on 6 matching bases. Germline V gene sequence: CDR1 GTSNPN, CDR2 SVGIG (reference sequence). The V end lost 4 bases, the J end lost 7 bases, and 16 bases lay between the germline ends. This CDR3 has 13 residues. CDR3: CAWIIRGGGGYTF. Written as DNA, the CDR3 is TGTGCCTGGATTATCAGGGGCGGTGGTGGCTACACCTTC.

V is TRBV5-5 and J is TRBJ2-7; 12 bases line up with TRBD2. Germline CDR1 is SGHKS and CDR2 is YYEKEE (reference sequence). V trimming: 3 bases; J trimming: 2 bases; junction bases outside the gene matches: 0. The CDR3 length is 14 residues. Written as DNA, the CDR3 is TGTGCCAGCAGCTGGACTAGCGGGGCCTACGAGCAGTACTTC. This gives the protein CASSWTSGAYEQYF.

The chain carries TRBV6-5 and TRBJ1-5, with D perhaps matching TRBD1 (6 bases). The CDR3 length is 15 residues. Germline CDR1 is MNHEY and CDR2 is SVGAGI. Trimming left V 0 bases short and J 6 bases short, with 12 bases between. The CDR3: CASSYSGGASQPQHF. The CDR3 nucleotides are TGTGCCAGCAGTTACTCGGGGGGGGCAAGTCAGCCCCAGCATTTT.

The chain recombines TRBV14 with TRBJ1-1; D is unclear. The germline gives CDR1 SGHDN, CDR2 FVKESK. The CDR3 sequence is 14 residues long. Trimming shortened V by 2 bases and J by 1 base, and 8 bases separated the two germline ends. CDR3 DNA: TGTGCCAGCAGCCAACTCCCAGGGAACACTGAAGCTTTCTTT. It translates to CASSQLPGNTEAFF.